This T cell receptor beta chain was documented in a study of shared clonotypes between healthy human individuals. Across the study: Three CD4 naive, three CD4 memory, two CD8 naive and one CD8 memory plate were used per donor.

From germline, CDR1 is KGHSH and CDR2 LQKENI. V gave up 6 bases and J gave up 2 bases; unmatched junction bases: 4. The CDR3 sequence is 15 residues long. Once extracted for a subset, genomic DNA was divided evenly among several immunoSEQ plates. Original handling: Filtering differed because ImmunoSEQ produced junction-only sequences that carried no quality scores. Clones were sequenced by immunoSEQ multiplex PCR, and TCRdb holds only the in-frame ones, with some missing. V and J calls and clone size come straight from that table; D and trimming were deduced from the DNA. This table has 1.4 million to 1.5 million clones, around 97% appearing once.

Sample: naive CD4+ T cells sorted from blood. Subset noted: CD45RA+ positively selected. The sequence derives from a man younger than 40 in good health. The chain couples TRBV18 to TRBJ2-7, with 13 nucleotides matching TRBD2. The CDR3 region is CASSPGTSGAYEQYF. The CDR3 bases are TGTGCCAGCTCCCCCGGGACTAGCGGGGCCTACGAGCAGTACTTC.